The clone carrying this T cell receptor beta chain has only one observation. The data were obtained in a study of cytomegalovirus exposure and HLA in healthy donors. The CDR3 has 16 amino acids. CDR1 SGHTA and CDR2 FQGTGA come from the germline V gene. The ends lost 2 bases at V and 6 bases at J; junction bases unmatched: 10. The PCR made use of 60 Vbeta and 13 Jbeta primers. Measured with immunoSEQ multiplex PCR; TCRdb has only the in-frame clones, and not every one. Here the sample spans tens of thousands of clones, nearly 80% being singletons. The sequence derives from a man in his forties or fifties in good health and CMV-seronegative. The chain employs TRBV7-3 and TRBJ2-3; 8 nucleotides align to TRBD2. Specimen: PBMCs. The CDR3 here is CASSLVSREGRDTQYF. For the CDR3, the DNA is TGTGCCAGCAGCTTAGTTTCACGGGAGGGGCGGGATACGCAGTATTTT.